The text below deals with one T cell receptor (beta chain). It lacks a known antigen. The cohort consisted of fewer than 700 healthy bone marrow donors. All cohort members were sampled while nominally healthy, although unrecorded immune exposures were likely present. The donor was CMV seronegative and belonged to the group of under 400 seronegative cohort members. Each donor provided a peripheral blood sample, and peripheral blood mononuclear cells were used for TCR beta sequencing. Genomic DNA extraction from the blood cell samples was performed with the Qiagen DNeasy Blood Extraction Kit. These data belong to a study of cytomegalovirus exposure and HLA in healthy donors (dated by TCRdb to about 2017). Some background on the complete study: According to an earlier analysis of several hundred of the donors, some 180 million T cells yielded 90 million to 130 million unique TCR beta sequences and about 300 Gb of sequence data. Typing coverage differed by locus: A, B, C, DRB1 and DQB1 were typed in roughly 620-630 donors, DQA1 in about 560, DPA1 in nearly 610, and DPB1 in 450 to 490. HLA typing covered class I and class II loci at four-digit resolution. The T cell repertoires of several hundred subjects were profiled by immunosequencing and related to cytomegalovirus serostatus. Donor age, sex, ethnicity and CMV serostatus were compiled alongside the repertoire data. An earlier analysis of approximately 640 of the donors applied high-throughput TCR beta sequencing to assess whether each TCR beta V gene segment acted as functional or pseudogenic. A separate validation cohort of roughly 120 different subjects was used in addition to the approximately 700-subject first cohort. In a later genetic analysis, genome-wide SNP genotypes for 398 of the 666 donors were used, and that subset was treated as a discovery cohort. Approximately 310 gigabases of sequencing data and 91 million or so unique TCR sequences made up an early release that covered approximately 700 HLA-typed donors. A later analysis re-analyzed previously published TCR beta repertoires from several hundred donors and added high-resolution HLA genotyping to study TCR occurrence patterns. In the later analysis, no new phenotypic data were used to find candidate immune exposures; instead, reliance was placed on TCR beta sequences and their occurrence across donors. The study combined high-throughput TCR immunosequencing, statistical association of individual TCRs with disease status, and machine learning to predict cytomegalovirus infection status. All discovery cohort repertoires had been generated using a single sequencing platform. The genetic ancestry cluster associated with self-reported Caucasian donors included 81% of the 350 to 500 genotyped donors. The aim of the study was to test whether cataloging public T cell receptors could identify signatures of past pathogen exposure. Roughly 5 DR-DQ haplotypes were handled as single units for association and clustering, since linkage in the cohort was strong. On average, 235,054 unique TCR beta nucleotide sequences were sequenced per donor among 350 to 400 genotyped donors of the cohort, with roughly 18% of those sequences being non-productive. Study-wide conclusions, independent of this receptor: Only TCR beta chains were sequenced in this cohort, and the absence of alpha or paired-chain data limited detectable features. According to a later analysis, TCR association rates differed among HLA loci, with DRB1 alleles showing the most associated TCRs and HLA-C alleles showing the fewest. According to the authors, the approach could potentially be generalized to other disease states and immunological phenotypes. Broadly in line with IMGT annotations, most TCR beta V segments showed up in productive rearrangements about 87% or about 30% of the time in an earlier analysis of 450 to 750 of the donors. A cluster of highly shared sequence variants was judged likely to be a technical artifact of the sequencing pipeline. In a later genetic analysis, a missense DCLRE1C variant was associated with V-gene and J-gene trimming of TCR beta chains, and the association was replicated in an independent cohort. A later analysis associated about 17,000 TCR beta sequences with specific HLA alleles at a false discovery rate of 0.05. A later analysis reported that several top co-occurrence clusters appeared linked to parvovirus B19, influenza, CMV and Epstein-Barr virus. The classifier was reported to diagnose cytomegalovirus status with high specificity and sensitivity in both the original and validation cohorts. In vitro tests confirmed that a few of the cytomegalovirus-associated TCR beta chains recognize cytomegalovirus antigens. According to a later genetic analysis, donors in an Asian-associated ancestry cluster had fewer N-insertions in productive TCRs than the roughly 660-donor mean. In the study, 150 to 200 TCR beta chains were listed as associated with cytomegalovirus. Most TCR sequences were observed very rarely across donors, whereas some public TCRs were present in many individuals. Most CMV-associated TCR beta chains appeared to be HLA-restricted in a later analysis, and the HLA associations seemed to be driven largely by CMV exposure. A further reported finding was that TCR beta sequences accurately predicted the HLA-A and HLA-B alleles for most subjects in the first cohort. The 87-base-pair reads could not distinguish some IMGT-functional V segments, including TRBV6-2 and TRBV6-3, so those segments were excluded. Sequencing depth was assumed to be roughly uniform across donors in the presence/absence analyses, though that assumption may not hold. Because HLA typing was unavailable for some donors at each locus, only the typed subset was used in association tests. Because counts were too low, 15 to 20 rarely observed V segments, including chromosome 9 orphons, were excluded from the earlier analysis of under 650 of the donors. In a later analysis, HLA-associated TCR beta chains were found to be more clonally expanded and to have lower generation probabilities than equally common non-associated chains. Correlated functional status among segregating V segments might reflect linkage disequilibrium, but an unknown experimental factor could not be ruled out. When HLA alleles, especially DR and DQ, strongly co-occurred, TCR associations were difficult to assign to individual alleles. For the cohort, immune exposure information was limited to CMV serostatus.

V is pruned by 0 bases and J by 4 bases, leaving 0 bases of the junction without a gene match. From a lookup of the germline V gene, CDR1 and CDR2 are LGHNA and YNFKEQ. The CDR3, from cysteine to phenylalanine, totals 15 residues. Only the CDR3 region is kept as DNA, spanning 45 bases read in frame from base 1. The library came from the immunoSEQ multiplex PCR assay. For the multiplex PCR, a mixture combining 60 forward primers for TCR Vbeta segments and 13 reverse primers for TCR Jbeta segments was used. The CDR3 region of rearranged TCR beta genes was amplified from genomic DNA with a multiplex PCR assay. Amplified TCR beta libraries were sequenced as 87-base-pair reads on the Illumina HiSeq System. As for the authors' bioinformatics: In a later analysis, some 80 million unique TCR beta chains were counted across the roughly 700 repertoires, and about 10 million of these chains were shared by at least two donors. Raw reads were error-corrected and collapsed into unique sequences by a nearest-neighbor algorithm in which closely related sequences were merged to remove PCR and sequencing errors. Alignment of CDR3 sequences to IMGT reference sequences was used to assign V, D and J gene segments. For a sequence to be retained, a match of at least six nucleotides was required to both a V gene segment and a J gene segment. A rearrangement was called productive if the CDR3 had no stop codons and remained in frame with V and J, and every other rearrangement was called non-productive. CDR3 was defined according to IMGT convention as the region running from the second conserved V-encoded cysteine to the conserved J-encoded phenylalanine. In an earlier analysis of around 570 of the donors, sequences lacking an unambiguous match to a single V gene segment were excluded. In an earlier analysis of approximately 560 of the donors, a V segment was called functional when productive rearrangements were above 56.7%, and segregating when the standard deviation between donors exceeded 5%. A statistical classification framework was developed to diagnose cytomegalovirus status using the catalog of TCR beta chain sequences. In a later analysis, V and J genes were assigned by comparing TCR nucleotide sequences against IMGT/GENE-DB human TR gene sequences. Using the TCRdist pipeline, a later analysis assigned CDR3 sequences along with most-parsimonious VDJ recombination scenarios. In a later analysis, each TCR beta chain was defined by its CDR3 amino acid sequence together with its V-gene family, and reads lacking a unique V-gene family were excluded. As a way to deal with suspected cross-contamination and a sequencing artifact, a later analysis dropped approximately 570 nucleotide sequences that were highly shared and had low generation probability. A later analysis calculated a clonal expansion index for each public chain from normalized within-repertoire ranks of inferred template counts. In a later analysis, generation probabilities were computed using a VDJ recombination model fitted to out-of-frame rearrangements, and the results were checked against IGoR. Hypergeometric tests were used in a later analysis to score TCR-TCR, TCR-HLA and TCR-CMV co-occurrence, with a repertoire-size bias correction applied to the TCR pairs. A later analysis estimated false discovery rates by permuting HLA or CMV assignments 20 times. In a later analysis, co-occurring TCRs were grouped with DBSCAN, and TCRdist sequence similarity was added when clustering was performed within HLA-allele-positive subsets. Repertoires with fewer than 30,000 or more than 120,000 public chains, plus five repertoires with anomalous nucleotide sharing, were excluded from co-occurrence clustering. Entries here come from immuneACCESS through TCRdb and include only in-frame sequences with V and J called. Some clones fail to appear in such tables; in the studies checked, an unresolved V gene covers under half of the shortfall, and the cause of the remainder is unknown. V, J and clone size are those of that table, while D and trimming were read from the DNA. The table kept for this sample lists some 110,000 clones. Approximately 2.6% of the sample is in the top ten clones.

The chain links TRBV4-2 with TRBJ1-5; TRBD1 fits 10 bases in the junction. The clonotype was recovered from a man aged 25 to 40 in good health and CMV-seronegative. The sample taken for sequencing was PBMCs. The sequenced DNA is TGTGCCAGCAGCCAAGAGGACAGGGGGAATCAGCCCCAGCATTTT. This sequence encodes CASSQEDRGNQPQHF.